The entry below gives a single T cell receptor (beta chain) sequence along with its context. The data were obtained in a study of blood T cell repertoires in COVID-19. Study summary: Material from acute and convalescent COVID-19 was sourced from the United States, Italy and Spain.

The CDR3 sequence is 14 residues long. Trimming took 4 bases from V and 4 from J; bases not matched to a gene: 4. CDR1 is MGHDK and CDR2 is SYGVNS in the germline V gene. Repertoires were generated with immunoSEQ multiplex PCR, while TCRdb's copy carries only in-frame clones and drops some. The table shows about 100,000 clones, with about 91% occurring only once. The clonotype originates from a human donor in a cohort sampled during active COVID-19. V is TRBV25-1 and J is TRBJ2-1; 7 nucleotides match TRBD1. Sequenced material: peripheral blood. CDR3 nucleotide sequence: TGTGCCAGCAGTGGGGGGACAGATTACAATGAGCAGTTCTTC. Amino acid sequence: CASSGGTDYNEQFF.